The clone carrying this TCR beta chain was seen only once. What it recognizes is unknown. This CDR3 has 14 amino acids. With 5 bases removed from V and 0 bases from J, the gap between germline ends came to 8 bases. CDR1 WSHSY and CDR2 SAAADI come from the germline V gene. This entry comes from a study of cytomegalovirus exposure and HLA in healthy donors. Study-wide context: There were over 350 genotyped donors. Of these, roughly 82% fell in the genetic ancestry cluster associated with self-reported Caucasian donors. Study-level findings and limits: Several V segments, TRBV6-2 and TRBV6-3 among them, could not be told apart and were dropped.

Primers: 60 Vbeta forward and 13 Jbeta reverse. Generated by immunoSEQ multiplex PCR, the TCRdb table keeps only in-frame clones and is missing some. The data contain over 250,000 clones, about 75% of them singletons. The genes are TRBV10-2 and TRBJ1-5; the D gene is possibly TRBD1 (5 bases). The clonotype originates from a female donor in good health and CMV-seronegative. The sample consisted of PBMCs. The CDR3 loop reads CASSQGISNQPQHF. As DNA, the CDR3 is TGCGCCAGCAGTCAGGGAATTAGCAATCAGCCCCAGCATTTT.